The text below deals with one T cell receptor beta chain. The sample comes from a study of blood T cell repertoires in COVID-19. Study-level background: There were acute and convalescent COVID-19 samples, and they came from the United States, Italy and Spain. PBMCs, B-cell-depleted T cells, or T cells provided the cDNA or gDNA that made up the material.

Per the authors' pipeline: Estimates of nucleated cell counts were drawn from the amplification of reference gene primers. Here immunoSEQ multiplex PCR was the method, and the copy in TCRdb shows in-frame clones only, minus some. The V and J calls and clone size come from that table; D and trimming were worked out from the DNA. The sample has 150,000 to 160,000 clones, 80% to 90% seen once; the top ten hold roughly 2.2%. Sequencing was performed on peripheral blood. This receptor was taken from a woman in her 70s with acute or convalescent COVID-19.

The CDR3 DNA reads TGTGCCAGCAGCCCGACTCGGGGGGTCAAGGGGGATGGCTACACCTTC. It is translated as CASSPTRGVKGDGYTF. V and J are TRBV11-2 and TRBJ1-2; D is perhaps TRBD1 (6 bases). V lost 5 bases and J lost 6, with 22 bases in between. The CDR3 is 16 amino acids. Per germline, CDR1 SGHAT and CDR2 FQNNGV.